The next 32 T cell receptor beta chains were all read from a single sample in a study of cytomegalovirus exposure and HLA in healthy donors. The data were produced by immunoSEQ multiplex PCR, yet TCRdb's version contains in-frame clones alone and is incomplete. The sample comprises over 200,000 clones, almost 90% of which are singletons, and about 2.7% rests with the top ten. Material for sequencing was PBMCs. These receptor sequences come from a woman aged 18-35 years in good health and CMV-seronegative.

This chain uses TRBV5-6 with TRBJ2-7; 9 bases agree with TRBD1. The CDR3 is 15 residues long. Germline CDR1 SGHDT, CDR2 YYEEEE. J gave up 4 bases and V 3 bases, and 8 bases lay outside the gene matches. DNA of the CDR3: TGTGCCAGCAGCTGGGCGGGACAGGGTAGATACGAGCAGTACTTC. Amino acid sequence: CASSWAGQGRYEQYF. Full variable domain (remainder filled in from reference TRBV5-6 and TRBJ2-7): DAGVTQSPTHLIKTRGQQVTLRCSPKSGHDTVSWYQQALGQGPQFIFQYYEEEERQRGNFPDRFSGHQFPNYSSELNVNALLLGDSALYLCASSWAGQGRYEQYFGPGTRLTVT.

The CDR3 spells CASRGPGTPNTEAFF. CDR3 DNA: TGTGCCAGCAGGGGCCCCGGGACACCAAACACTGAAGCTTTCTTT. The chain links TRBV27 to TRBJ1-1; D perhaps matches TRBD1 (6 bases). Looked up from germline, CDR1 is MNHEY and CDR2 is SMNVEV (reference sequence). This CDR3 comprises 15 residues. Trimming shortened V by 6 bases and J by 2 bases, and 16 bases separated the two germline ends.

In DNA form, the CDR3 reads TGTGCCAGCAGGGAACTAGCGGGAGGGAGCACAGATACGCAGTATTTT. Its translation is CASRELAGGSTDTQYF. V usage is TRBV2 and J usage is TRBJ2-3; 13 bases match TRBD2. Germline lookup yields CDR1 SNHLY and CDR2 FYNNEI. Trimming removed 6 bases from V and 0 bases from J; junction bases left unmatched: 3. The CDR3 extends over 16 amino acids. The complete variable domain, with remaining parts taken from reference TRBV2 and TRBJ2-3, reads EPEVTQTPSHQVTQMGQEVILRCVPISNHLYFYWYRQILGQKVEFLVSFYNNEISEKSEIFDDQFSVERPDGSNFTLKIRSTKLEDSAMYFCASRELAGGSTDTQYFGPGTRLTVL.

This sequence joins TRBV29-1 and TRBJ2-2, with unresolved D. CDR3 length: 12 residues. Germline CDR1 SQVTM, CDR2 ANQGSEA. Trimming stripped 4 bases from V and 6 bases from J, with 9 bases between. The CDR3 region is CSVAGIPGELFF. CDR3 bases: TGCAGCGTTGCAGGAATCCCCGGGGAGCTGTTTTTT.

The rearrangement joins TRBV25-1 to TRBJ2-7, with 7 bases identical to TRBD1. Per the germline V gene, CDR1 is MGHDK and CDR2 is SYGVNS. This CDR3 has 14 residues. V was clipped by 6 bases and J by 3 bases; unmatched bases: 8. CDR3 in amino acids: CASSQQGEIYEQYF. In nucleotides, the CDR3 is TGTGCCAGCAGCCAGCAGGGGGAGATCTACGAGCAGTACTTC.

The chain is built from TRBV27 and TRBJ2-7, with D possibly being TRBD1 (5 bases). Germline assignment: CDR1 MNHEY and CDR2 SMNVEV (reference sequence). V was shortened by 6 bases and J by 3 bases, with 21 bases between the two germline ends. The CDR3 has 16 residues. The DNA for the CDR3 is TGTGCCAGCAGCCCAAACGCTTTAGACAGTATCTACGAGCAGTACTTC. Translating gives CASSPNALDSIYEQYF.

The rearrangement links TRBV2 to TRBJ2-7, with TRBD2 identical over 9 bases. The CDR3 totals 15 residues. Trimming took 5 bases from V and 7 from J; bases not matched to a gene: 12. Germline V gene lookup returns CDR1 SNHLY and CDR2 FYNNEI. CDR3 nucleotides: TGTGCCAGCAGTTCTAGCGGGAAGACTGGGAGAGAGCAGTACTTC. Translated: CASSSSGKTGREQYF.

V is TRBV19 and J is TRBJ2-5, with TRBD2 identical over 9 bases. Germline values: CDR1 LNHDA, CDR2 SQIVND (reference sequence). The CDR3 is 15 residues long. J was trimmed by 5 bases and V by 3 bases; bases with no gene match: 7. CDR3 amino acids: CASSIVAGGWETQYF. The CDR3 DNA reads TGTGCCAGTAGTATCGTTGCGGGAGGGTGGGAGACCCAGTACTTC. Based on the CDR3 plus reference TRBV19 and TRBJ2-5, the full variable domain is DGGITQSPKYLFRKEGQNVTLSCEQNLNHDAMYWYRQDPGQGLRLIYYSQIVNDFQKGDIAEGYSVSREKKESFPLTVTSAQKNPTAFYLCASSIVAGGWETQYFGPGTRLLVL.

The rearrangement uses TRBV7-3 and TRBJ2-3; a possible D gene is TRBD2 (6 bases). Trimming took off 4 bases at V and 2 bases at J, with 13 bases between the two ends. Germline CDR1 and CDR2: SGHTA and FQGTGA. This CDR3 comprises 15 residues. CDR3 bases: TGTGCCAGCAGCTCCGAGGGGAGGTACACAGATACGCAGTATTTT. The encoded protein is CASSSEGRYTDTQYF.

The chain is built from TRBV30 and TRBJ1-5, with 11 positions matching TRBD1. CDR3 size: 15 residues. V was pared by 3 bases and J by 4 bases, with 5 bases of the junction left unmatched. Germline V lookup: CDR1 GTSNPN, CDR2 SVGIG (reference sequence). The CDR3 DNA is TGTGCCTGGAGCTCTGGACAGGGGGCTAATCAGCCCCAGCATTTT. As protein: CAWSSGQGANQPQHF. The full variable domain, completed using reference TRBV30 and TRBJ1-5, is SQTIHQWPATLVQPVGSPLSLECTVEGTSNPNLYWYRQAAGRGLQLLFYSVGIGQISSEVPQNLSASRPQDRQFILSSKKLLLSDSGFYLCAWSSGQGANQPQHFGDGTRLSIL.

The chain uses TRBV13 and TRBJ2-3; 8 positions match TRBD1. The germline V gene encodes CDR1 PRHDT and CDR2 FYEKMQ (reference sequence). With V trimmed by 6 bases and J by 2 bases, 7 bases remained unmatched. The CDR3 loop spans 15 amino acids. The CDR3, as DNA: TGTGCCAGCAGACCTGGGACAGGCATCACAGATACGCAGTATTTT. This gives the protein CASRPGTGITDTQYF.

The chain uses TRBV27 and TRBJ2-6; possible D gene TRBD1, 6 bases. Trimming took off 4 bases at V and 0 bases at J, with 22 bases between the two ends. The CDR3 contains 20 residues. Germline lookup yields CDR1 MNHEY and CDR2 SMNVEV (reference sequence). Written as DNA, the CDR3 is TGTGCCAGCAGTTCACCCCCCACAGGGAACCTCCTCTCTGGGGCCAACGTCCTGACTTTC. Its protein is CASSSPPTGNLLSGANVLTF. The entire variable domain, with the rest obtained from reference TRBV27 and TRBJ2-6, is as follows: EAQVTQNPRYLITVTGKKLTVTCSQNMNHEYMSWYRQDPGLGLRQIYYSMNVEVTDKGDVPEGYKVSRKEKRNFPLILESPSPNQTSLYFCASSSPPTGNLLSGANVLTFGAGSRLTVL.

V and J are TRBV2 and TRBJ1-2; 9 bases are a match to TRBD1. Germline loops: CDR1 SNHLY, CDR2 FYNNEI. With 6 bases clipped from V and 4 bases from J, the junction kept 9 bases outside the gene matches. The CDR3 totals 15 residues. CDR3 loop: CASSPGTGRFYGYTF. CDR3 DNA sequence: TGTGCCAGCAGCCCAGGGACAGGGAGATTCTATGGCTACACCTTC.

For the CDR3, the DNA is TGCAGCGTTGAAGATCGGGAGGTCTCCTACAATGAGCAGTTCTTC. The encoded protein is CSVEDREVSYNEQFF. V gene TRBV29-1 combines with J gene TRBJ2-1, with 7 positions matching TRBD2. The CDR3 has 15 residues. The V gene's germline CDR1 is SQVTM and CDR2 ANQGSEA. J gave up 0 bases and V 0 bases, and 2 bases lay outside the gene matches.

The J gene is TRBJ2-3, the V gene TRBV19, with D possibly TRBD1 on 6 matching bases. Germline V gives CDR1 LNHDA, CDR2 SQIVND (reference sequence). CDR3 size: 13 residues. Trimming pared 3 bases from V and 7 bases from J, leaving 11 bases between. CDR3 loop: CASSITGPNTQYF. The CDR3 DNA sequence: TGTGCCAGTAGTATTACAGGGCCGAATACGCAGTATTTT.

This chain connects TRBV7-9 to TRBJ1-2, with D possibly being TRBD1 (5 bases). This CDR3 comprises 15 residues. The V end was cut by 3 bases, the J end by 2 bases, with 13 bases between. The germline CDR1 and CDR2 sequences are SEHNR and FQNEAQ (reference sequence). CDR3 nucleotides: TGTGCCAGCAGCTTGGCCGGCGGGACCAACTATGGCTACACCTTC. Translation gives CASSLAGGTNYGYTF.

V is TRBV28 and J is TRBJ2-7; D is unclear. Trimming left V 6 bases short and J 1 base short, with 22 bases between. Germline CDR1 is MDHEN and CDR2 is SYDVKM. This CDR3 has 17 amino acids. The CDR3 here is CASSRPNMNSPSYEQYF. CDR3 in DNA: TGTGCCAGCAGCCGACCCAATATGAACAGCCCATCCTACGAGCAGTACTTC. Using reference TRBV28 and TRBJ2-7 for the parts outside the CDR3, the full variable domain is DVKVTQSSRYLVKRTGEKVFLECVQDMDHENMFWYRQDPGLGLRLIYFSYDVKMKEKGDIPEGYSVSREKKERFSLILESASTNQTSMYLCASSRPNMNSPSYEQYFGPGTRLTVT.

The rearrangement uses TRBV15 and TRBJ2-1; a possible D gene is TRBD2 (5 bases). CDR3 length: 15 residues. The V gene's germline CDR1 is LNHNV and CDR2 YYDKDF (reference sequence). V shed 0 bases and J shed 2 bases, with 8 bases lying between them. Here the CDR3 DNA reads TGTGCCACCAGCAGAGATGTAGCGCCCTACAATGAGCAGTTCTTC. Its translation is CATSRDVAPYNEQFF.

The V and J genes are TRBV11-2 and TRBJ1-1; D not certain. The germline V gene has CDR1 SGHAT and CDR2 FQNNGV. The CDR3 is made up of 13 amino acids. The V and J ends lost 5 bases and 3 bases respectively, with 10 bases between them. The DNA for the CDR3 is TGTGCCAGCAGCGTTCGGGAATACACTGAAGCTTTCTTT. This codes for CASSVREYTEAFF.

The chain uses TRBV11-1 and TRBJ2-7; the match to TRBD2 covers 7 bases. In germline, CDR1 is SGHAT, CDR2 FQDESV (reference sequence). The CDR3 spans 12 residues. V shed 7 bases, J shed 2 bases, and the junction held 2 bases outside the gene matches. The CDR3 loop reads CASTAGAYEQYF. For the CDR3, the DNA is TGTGCCAGCACGGCGGGAGCCTACGAGCAGTACTTC. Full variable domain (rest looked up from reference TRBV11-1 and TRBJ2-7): EAEVAQSPRYKITEKSQAVAFWCDPISGHATLYWYRQILGQGPELLVQFQDESVVDDSQLPKDRFSAERLKGVDSTLKIQPAELGDSAMYLCASTAGAYEQYFGPGTRLTVT.

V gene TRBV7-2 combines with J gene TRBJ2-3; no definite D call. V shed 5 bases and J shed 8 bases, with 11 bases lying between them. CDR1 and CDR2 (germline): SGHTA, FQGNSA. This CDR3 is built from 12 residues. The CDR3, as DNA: TGTGCCAGCAGCCCCCTCGCCGGTACGCAGTATTTT. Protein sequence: CASSPLAGTQYF.

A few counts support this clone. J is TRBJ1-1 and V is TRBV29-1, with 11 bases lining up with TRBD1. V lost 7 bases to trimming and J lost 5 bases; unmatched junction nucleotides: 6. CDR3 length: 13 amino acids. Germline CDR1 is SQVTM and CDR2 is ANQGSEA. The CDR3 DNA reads TGCAGCGCCCCGGGACAGGGGGAAACTGAAGCTTTCTTT. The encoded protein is CSAPGQGETEAFF.

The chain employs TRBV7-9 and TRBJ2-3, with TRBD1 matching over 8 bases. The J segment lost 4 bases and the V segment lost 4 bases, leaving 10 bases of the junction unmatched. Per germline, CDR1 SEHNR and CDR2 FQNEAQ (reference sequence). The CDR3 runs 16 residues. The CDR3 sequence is CASSSMTGERADTQYF. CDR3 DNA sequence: TGTGCCAGCAGCTCGATGACAGGGGAGAGGGCAGATACGCAGTATTTT. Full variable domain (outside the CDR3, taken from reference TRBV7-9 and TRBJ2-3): DTGVSQNPRHKITKRGQNVTFRCDPISEHNRLYWYRQTLGQGPEFLTYFQNEAQLEKSRLLSDRFSAERPKGSFSTLEIQRTEQGDSAMYLCASSSMTGERADTQYFGPGTRLTVL.

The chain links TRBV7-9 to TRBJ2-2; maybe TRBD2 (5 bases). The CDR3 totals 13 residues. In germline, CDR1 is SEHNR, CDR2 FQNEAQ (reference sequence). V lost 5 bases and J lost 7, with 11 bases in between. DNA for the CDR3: TGTGCCAGCAGCCTGGACGCGGGCGGGGAGCTGTTTTTT. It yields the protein CASSLDAGGELFF.

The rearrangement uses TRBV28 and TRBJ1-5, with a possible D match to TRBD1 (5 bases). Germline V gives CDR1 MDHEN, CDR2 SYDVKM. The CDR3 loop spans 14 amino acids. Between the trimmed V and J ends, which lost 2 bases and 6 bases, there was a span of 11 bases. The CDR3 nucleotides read TGTGCCAGCAGTTTAACAGATCAGGGTCAGCCCCAGCATTTT. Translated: CASSLTDQGQPQHF.

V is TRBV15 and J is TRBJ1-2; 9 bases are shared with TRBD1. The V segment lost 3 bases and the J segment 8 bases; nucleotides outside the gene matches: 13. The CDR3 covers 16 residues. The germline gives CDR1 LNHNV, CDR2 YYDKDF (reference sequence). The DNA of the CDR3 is TGTGCCACCAGCAGCACAGGGGGCGATTTCCCTTTAGGCTACACCTTC. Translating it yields CATSSTGGDFPLGYTF.

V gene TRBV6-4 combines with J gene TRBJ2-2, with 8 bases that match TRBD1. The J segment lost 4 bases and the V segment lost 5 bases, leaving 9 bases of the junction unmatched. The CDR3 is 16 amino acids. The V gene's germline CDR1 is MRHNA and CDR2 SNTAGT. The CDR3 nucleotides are TGTGCCAGCAGTTCACAGGGGGACGGGCTCACCGGGGAGCTGTTTTTT. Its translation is CASSSQGDGLTGELFF.

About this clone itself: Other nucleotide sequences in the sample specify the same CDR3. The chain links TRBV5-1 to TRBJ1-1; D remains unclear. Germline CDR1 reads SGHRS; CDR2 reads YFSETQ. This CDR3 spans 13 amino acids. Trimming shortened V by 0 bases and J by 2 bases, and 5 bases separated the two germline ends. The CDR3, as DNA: TGCGCCAGCAGCTTGGCAGGTAACACTGAAGCTTTCTTT. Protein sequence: CASSLAGNTEAFF.

The CDR3 DNA sequence: TGTGCCAGCAGGGACACTCCCTACAATGAGCAGTTCTTC. It yields the protein CASRDTPYNEQFF. V usage is TRBV28 and J usage is TRBJ2-1, with a possible D match to TRBD1 (5 bases). With 6 bases removed from V and 2 bases from J, the gap between germline ends came to 8 bases. The CDR3 has 13 amino acids. Germline V gives CDR1 MDHEN, CDR2 SYDVKM.

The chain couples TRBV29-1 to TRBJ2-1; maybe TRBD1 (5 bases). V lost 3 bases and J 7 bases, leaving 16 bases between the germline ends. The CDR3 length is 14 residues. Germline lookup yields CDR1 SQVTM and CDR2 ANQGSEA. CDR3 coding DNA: TGCAGCGTTGAGGGGCCGAGGTCTGGGAATGAGCAGTTCTTC. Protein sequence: CSVEGPRSGNEQFF.

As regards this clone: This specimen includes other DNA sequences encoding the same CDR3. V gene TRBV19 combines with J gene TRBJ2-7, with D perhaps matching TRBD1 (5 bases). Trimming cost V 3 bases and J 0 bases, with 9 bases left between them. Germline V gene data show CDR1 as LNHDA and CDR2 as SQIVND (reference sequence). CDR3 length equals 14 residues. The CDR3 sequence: CASSIRDSSYEQYF. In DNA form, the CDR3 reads TGTGCCAGTAGTATCAGAGACAGCTCCTACGAGCAGTACTTC.

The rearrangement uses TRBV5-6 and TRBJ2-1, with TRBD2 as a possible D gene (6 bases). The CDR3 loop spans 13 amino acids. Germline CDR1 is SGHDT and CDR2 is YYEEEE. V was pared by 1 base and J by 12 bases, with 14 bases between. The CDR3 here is CASSLLGLRRQFF. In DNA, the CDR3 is TGTGCCAGCAGCTTGTTGGGACTCCGCCGGCAGTTCTTC.